A single sample is the source of the 16 T cell receptor beta chains below, sequenced in a study of T cells in Graves' hyperthyroidism and ophthalmopathy. Amplified regions were TCR beta CDR3 sequences from RNA transcripts. The TCR CDR3 was amplified in a first-round RT-PCR using the HTBI primer set. In TCRdb, the multiplex PCR reads were re-called with MiXCR into one record per CDR3 protein. Of about 840,000 distinct CDR3 sequences listed, over 35% were seen once; the top ten hold 7.5% to 9.5%. The sequenced material came from blood. Receptors originate from a man younger than 30 with Graves' hyperthyroidism.

The rearrangement uses TRBV6-5 and TRBJ1-1; D is undetermined. V shed 4 bases and J shed 5 bases, with 11 bases lying between them. The CDR3 spans 13 residues. Germline V gene sequence: CDR1 MNHEY, CDR2 SVGAGI. The CDR3 reads CASSSYGSTEAFF. The CDR3 DNA reads TGTGCCAGCAGTTCTTATGGTTCTACTGAAGCTTTCTTT.

The genes are TRBV9 and TRBJ2-2; 9 bases are shared with TRBD2. CDR1 is SGDLS, CDR2 YYNGEE, per germline. The CDR3 spans 18 residues. The V segment lost 2 bases and the J segment 2 bases; nucleotides outside the gene matches: 10. The CDR3 spells CASSVEVGLASNTGELFF. The DNA for the CDR3 is TGTGCCAGCAGCGTTGAAGTTGGACTAGCGAGCAACACCGGGGAGCTGTTTTTT. Drawing the rest from reference TRBV9 and TRBJ2-2, the complete variable domain is DSGVTQTPKHLITATGQRVTLRCSPRSGDLSVYWYQQSLDQGLQFLIQYYNGEERAKGNILERFSAQQFPDLHSELNLSSLELGDSALYFCASSVEVGLASNTGELFFGEGSRLTVL.

The CDR3 region is CSASPVAGLAGDEQYF. CDR3 nucleotides: TGCAGTGCGTCACCAGTTGCAGGACTAGCGGGAGATGAGCAGTACTTC. The V call is TRBV20-1, the J call TRBJ2-7, with TRBD2 matching 13 bases. Trimming cost V 6 bases and J 7 bases; bases outside gene matches: 15. Germline V gene sequence: CDR1 DFQATT, CDR2 SNEGSKA (reference sequence). The CDR3 contains 16 residues.

This clonotype occurred once. The junction departs from the called germline gene at one end, perhaps through a read error. The CDR3 nucleotides are TGTGCCGGCAGCCAAGATTCTAGCGACTCCTACGAGCAGTACTTC. Protein sequence: CAGSQDSSDSYEQYF. The chain links TRBV5-5 to TRBJ2-7; weak D call: TRBD2 (6 bases). Germline V gene data show CDR1 as SGHKS and CDR2 as YYEKEE (reference sequence). The CDR3 spans 15 residues.

This clonotype was picked up many times. The rearrangement uses TRBV25-1 and TRBJ2-7; D unclear. This CDR3 comprises 15 residues. Germline V lookup: CDR1 MGHDK, CDR2 SYGVNS. Trimming cost V 3 bases and J 5 bases, with 17 bases left between them. CDR3 in amino acids: CASSDHPDLRNEQYF. The DNA of the CDR3 is TGTGCCAGCAGTGACCATCCTGACTTGAGGAACGAGCAGTACTTC.

Written as DNA, the CDR3 is TGTGCCAGCAGCCTACAGGACAGCCGTCACACTGAAGCTTTCTTT. Protein product: CASSLQDSRHTEAFF. The chain has TRBV9 and TRBJ1-1, with D perhaps TRBD1 (6 bases). CDR3 size: 15 residues. V lost 4 bases and J lost 3, with 16 bases in between. Germline loops: CDR1 SGDLS, CDR2 YYNGEE.

This clonotype was counted at least ten times. The chain couples TRBV29-1 to TRBJ1-1; D not certain. The CDR3 consists of 15 residues. The V and J ends lost 2 bases and 0 bases respectively, with 13 bases between them. Per germline, CDR1 SQVTM and CDR2 ANQGSEA. CDR3 protein: CSVEFGRSLNTEAFF. CDR3 bases: TGCAGCGTTGAATTCGGAAGGAGCTTGAACACTGAAGCTTTCTTT.

The chain has TRBV6-5 and TRBJ1-4; unclear D gene. Germline V lookup: CDR1 MNHEY, CDR2 SVGAGI. V shed 2 bases and J shed 4 bases, with 11 bases lying between them. The CDR3 is 15 amino acids. The chain's CDR3 is CASSYDISGNEKLFF. In DNA, the CDR3 is TGTGCCAGCAGTTACGATATTTCGGGTAATGAAAAACTGTTTTTT.

The J gene is TRBJ1-2, the V gene TRBV20-1, with D perhaps matching TRBD1 (5 bases). Between the trimmed V and J ends, which lost 1 base and 2 bases, there was a span of 11 bases. The CDR3 covers 14 residues. CDR1 is DFQATT and CDR2 is SNEGSKA in the germline V gene (reference sequence). CDR3 loop: CSARGQIENYGYTF. The CDR3 DNA follows: TGCAGTGCTAGAGGACAGATAGAGAACTATGGCTACACCTTC.

Concerning this clonotype itself: Mismatch with germline at one junction end may stem from a read error. The V and J genes are TRBV7-9 and TRBJ2-7, with D possibly being TRBD1 (6 bases). The CDR3 is 14 amino acids. In germline, CDR1 is SEHNR, CDR2 FQNEAQ (reference sequence). The CDR3 nucleotides read TGTGTCAGCAGCTTAGTCGGACAGTCCTACGAGCAGTACTTC. This gives the protein CVSSLVGQSYEQYF.

As regards this clonotype: The junction departs from germline at one end; a sequencing error may be responsible. The chain uses TRBV25-1 and TRBJ1-1; no clear D. The CDR3 spans 14 residues. Per germline, CDR1 MGHDK and CDR2 SYGVNS. This CDR3 reads CASSGSGLNNEAFF. CDR3 sequence (DNA): TGTGCCAGCAGCGGATCGGGGTTGAACAATGAAGCTTTCTTT. Combining the CDR3 with reference TRBV25-1 and TRBJ1-1 gives the whole variable domain EADIYQTPRYLVIGTGKKITLECSQTMGHDKMYWYQQDPGMELHLIHYSYGVNSTEKGDLSSESTVSRIRTEHFPLTLESARPSHTSQYLCASSGSGLNNEAFFGQGTRLTVV.

The J gene is TRBJ1-2, the V gene TRBV24-1; a weak D match, TRBD1 (5 bases). Looked up from germline, CDR1 is KGHDR and CDR2 is SFDVKD. The CDR3 is made up of 13 amino acids. Between the trimmed V and J ends, which lost 3 bases and 6 bases, there was a span of 10 bases. The CDR3 sequence is CATSDAGFDGYTF. The CDR3 nucleotides are TGTGCCACCAGTGATGCAGGGTTCGATGGCTACACCTTC.

This clonotype was recorded many times. The chain employs TRBV9 and TRBJ1-4; 11 bases match TRBD1. This CDR3 comprises 18 residues. After removal of 0 bases from V and 8 bases from J, the junction contained 12 bases not matched to a gene. CDR1 SGDLS and CDR2 YYNGEE come from the germline V gene. CDR3 amino acids: CASSVGTGGVKDREKLFF. The CDR3 region has the DNA TGTGCCAGCAGCGTAGGGACAGGGGGCGTCAAGGACCGCGAAAAACTGTTTTTT.

This clonotype was seen more than once but under ten times. The chain has TRBV20-1 and TRBJ1-5, with 9 positions matching TRBD1. Per germline, CDR1 DFQATT and CDR2 SNEGSKA (reference sequence). The CDR3 is made up of 16 amino acids. V lost 6 bases to trimming and J lost 4 bases; unmatched junction nucleotides: 13. The CDR3 DNA follows: TGCAGTGCCAATTCGGGGGGACAGGGATTTAATCAGCCCCAGCATTTT. Its protein is CSANSGGQGFNQPQHF.

The genes are TRBV15 and TRBJ1-5; 7 positions agree with TRBD1. The CDR3 is 14 amino acids. Germline CDR1 reads LNHNV; CDR2 reads YYDKDF (reference sequence). Losses at the gene ends were 3 bases for V and 7 bases for J; bases not matched to a gene: 6. The CDR3 loop is CATSSDRVGQPQHF. CDR3 coding DNA: TGTGCCACCAGCAGTGACAGGGTCGGCCAGCCCCAGCATTTT.

This clonotype was seen ten or more times. This sequence joins TRBV29-1 and TRBJ1-1, with D possibly matching TRBD1 (5 bases). The CDR3 spans 14 residues. Trimming took off 4 bases at V and 4 bases at J, with 16 bases between the two ends. The germline gives CDR1 SQVTM, CDR2 ANQGSEA. CDR3 in DNA: TGCAGCGTTGCTAAGGCCACAAGGGGCACTGAAGCTTTCTTT. Translated: CSVAKATRGTEAFF.